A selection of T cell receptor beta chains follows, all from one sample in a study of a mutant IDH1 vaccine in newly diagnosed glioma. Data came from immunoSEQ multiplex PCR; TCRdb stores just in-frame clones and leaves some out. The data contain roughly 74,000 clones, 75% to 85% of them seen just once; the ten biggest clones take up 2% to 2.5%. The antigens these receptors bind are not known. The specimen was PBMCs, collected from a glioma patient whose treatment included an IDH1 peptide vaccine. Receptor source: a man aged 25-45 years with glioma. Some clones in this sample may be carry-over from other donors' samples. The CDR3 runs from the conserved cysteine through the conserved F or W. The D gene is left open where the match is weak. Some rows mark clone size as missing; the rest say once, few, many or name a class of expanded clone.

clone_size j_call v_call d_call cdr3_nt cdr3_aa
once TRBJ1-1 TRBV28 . TGTGCCAGCGAGGCCACGGGACGAACTGAAGCTTTCTTT CASEATGRTEAFF
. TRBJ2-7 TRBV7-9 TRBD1 TGTGCCAGCAGCTCCCTGACAGGGGGCGTCTCCTACGAGCAGTACTTC CASSSLTGGVSYEQYF
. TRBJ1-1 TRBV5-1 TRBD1 TGCGCCAGCAGCCCCCAACCGGGACAGGGGGTGATTGAAGCTTTCTTT CASSPQPGQGVIEAFF
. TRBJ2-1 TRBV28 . TGTGCCAGCAGACTTCCTCTGGACGGTTACAATGAGCAGTTCTTC CASRLPLDGYNEQFF
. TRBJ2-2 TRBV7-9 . TGTGCCAGCAGCTTAAACTACGCGAACACCGGGGAGCTGTTTTTT CASSLNYANTGELFF
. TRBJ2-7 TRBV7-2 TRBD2 TGTGCCAGCAGCTTGGAGCGGGGGCCTATTTCCTACGAGCAGTACTTC CASSLERGPISYEQYF
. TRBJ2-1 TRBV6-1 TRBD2 TGTGCCAGCAGTGCACTAGCGGGAGGCGCAGGTACCAATGAGCAGTTCTTC CASSALAGGAGTNEQFF
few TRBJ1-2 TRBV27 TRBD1 TGTGCCAGCAGCTTCGGACAGGGGGCTGGCTACACCTTC CASSFGQGAGYTF
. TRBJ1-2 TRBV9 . TGTGCCAGCAGCGTAGAGGGAGGGGCGGGCTACACCTTC CASSVEGGAGYTF
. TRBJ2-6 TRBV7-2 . TGTGCCAGCAGCCCGGAAAGGGGCTCTGGGGCCAACGTCCTGACTTTC CASSPERGSGANVLTF
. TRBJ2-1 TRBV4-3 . TGCGCCAGCAGCCGGGGAGTGCCTGGGTACAATGAGCAGTTCTTC CASSRGVPGYNEQFF
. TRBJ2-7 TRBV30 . TGTGCCTGGAGTGAGGCCTACGAGCAGTACTTC CAWSEAYEQYF
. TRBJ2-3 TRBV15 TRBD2 TGTGCCACCAGCAGAGATCCTAGCGGGCACACAGATACGCAGTATTTT CATSRDPSGHTDTQYF
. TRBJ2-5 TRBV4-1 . TGCGCCAGCAGCCAAGGACATCTCCAAGAGACCCAGTACTTC CASSQGHLQETQYF
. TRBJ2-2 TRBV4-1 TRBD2 TGCGCCAGCAGCGACCCGCACCGGGAGGGAACCGGGGAGCTGTTTTTT CASSDPHREGTGELFF
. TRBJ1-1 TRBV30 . TGTGCCTGGAGTGGTTCCGGGTGGTACAACCTTGGGACTGAAGCTTTCTTT CAWSGSGWYNLGTEAFF
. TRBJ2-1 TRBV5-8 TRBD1 TGTGCCAGCAGCTTCGGGACAGATTACAATGAGCAGTTCTTC CASSFGTDYNEQFF
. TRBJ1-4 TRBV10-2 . TGCGCCAGCAGCGGCCCCGCGGGCCCAACTAATGAAAAACTGTTTTTT CASSGPAGPTNEKLFF
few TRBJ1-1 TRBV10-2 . TGCGCCAGCAGTGACGGGGGGACTGAAGCTTTCTTT CASSDGGTEAFF
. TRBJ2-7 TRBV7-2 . TGTGCCAGCAGCTCCAACCCCGGGCAGCCGACCTACGAGCAGTACTTC CASSSNPGQPTYEQYF
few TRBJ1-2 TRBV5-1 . TGCGCCAGCAGCGTAGGGACTGGCAACTGGGGCTACACCTTC CASSVGTGNWGYTF
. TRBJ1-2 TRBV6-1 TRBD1 TGTGCCAGCAGCGCGGGACAGTCCTATGGCTACACCTTC CASSAGQSYGYTF